Shown below are 7 T cell receptor beta chains from a single sample sequenced in a study of tumor-infiltrating lymphocytes in localized non-small cell lung cancer. Sequenced by immunoSEQ multiplex PCR; TCRdb stores in-frame clones only, minus some. Here the sample spans 12,000 or so clones, approximately 84% being singletons. The sequenced material came from lung tumor tissue. The receptors stem from a human donor with non-small cell lung cancer.

Only one count was recorded for this clone. The chain combines TRBV7-2 with TRBJ1-3, with D unresolved. V was cut by 1 base and J by 2 bases, with 3 bases left in between. Germline V CDR1 and CDR2: SGHTA, FQGNSA. The CDR3 loop spans 13 amino acids. CDR3: CASSLGPGNTIYF. DNA of the CDR3: TGTGCCAGCAGCTTAGGACCTGGAAACACCATATATTTT.

This clone was counted only a few times. This sequence joins TRBV10-3 and TRBJ1-5, with TRBD1 matching 7 bases. Trimming removed 2 bases from V and 4 bases from J; junction bases left unmatched: 2. Looked up from germline, CDR1 is ENHRY and CDR2 is SYGVKD. The length of the CDR3 is 14 residues. DNA for the CDR3: TGTGCCATCAGTGAGGTACAGGGGAATCAGCCCCAGCATTTT. Translating it yields CAISEVQGNQPQHF.

The chain employs TRBV7-8 and TRBJ1-1; D gene ambiguous. Germline values: CDR1 SGHVS, CDR2 FQNEAQ. The CDR3 consists of 13 residues. Trimming removed 5 bases at V and 0 bases at J, with 7 bases between. As DNA, the CDR3 is TGTGCCAGCAGCCCGAACATGAACACTGAAGCTTTCTTT. The encoded protein is CASSPNMNTEAFF.

The V and J genes are TRBV14 and TRBJ2-7; D remains ambiguous. Germline lookup yields CDR1 SGHDN and CDR2 FVKESK. This CDR3 spans 12 amino acids. V lost 4 bases and J lost 2, with 6 bases in between. This CDR3 reads CASSLDTYEQYF. The CDR3 DNA sequence: TGTGCCAGCAGCCTTGACACCTACGAGCAGTACTTC.

This clone was counted only a few times. This chain joins TRBV30 and TRBJ2-7; unclear D gene. The CDR3 runs to 12 residues. Trimming shortened V by 2 bases and J by 3 bases, and 8 bases separated the two germline ends. Germline-derived CDR1 and CDR2 are GTSNPN and SVGIG (reference sequence). The CDR3 loop reads CAWSYADYEQYF. For the CDR3, the DNA is TGTGCCTGGAGTTACGCGGACTACGAGCAGTACTTC. The full variable domain, in which reference TRBV30 and TRBJ2-7 provide the parts outside the CDR3, is SQTIHQWPATLVQPVGSPLSLECTVEGTSNPNLYWYRQAAGRGLQLLFYSVGIGQISSEVPQNLSASRPQDRQFILSSKKLLLSDSGFYLCAWSYADYEQYFGPGTRLTVT.

V and J are TRBV19 and TRBJ1-5, with D unclear. V shed 5 bases and J shed 5 bases, with 10 bases lying between them. Germline CDR1 LNHDA, CDR2 SQIVND (reference sequence). The CDR3 has 13 residues. DNA of the CDR3: TGTGCCAGTAGTCTATTCGCCGATCAGCCCCAGCATTTT. Translation: CASSLFADQPQHF.

This clone was found a few times. This chain joins TRBV18 and TRBJ1-5; 7 nucleotides match TRBD1. The germline V gene encodes CDR1 KGHSH and CDR2 LQKENI. The CDR3 is 13 residues long. The V and J ends lost 6 bases and 5 bases, in that order; junction bases with no gene match: 4. The CDR3 coding sequence is TGTGCCAGCTCCGCCGACAGGGATCAGCCCCAGCATTTT. Translated, it gives CASSADRDQPQHF.